The clone carrying this T cell receptor (beta chain) has at least ten counts. What it binds is not known. The data are from a study of CD8+CD57+ T cells in acquired aplastic anemia. Overall study context: Isolated CD4+ and CD8+ cells, once sorted, yielded DNA averaging approximately 3 ug.

The CDR3 covers 15 residues. V lost 7 bases and J lost 2, with 12 bases in between. The study's findings and limits: There were twenty-nine CD8+ CDR3 sequences that occurred in both patients and controls. Patients were compared with controls for CD8+ Simpson's diversity, and no significant difference emerged.

Using genomic DNA as the template, TCR beta VDJ and CDR3 profiling was carried out. TCRdb re-derived calls from the reads in MiXCR, one entry per CDR3 protein. The sample has 150,000 to 200,000 distinct CDR3 sequences, approximately 43% seen once. This TCR came from a human donor in good health. The rearrangement links TRBV12-3 or TRBV12-4 to TRBJ2-6, with a possible D match to TRBD1 (6 bases). Sequencing was carried out using sorted CD4+, CD8+, or CD8+CD57+ T cells (not recorded which) from PBMCs. CDR3: CASTETGPGANVLTF. CDR3 DNA: TGTGCCAGCACCGAAACAGGGCCTGGGGCCAACGTCCTGACTTTC.